These 4 T cell receptor beta chains originate from one sample sequenced in a study of T cell clonality in common variable immunodeficiency. Using immunoSEQ multiplex PCR, the repertoire was profiled, and TCRdb retains in-frame clones only, with some absent. The table records tens of thousands of clones without singletons, the ten largest covering approximately 3.9%. Regarding the study as a whole: Common variable immunodeficiency TCR beta sequences reportedly had fewer deletions and N-nucleotide insertions.

Antigen specificity for these receptors is unknown. Specimen: peripheral blood mononuclear cells. The source is a human donor with common variable immunodeficiency.

This clone appeared a few times. The read comes to an end 3 residues before the CDR3 does, leaving the germline J gene to fill in the end. This sequence joins TRBV2 and TRBJ2-1, with 8 bases that match TRBD2. The ends lost 6 bases at V and 0 bases at J; junction bases unmatched: 4. There are 15 residues in the CDR3. In germline, CDR1 is SNHLY, CDR2 FYNNEI. The CDR3 loop reads CASRPGTSSYNEQFF. The CDR3 bases that were read are TGTGCCAGCAGACCCGGGACTAGCTCCTACAATGAG. Combining the CDR3 with reference TRBV2 and TRBJ2-1 gives the whole variable domain EPEVTQTPSHQVTQMGQEVILRCVPISNHLYFYWYRQILGQKVEFLVSFYNNEISEKSEIFDDQFSVERPDGSNFTLKIRSTKLEDSAMYFCASRPGTSSYNEQFFGPGTRLTVL.

This clone was recorded at least ten times. Coverage ceases 3 residues before the CDR3 finishes, and the germline J gene fills in the end. The genes are TRBV5-5 and TRBJ1-1; D is uncertain. CDR3 length: 15 residues. The germline V gene encodes CDR1 SGHKS and CDR2 YYEKEE (reference sequence). The sequenced CDR3 bases are TGTGCCAGCAGCTTTTCCCCATTGGGCGCGGGAGAA. Translation: CASSFSPLGAGE. The whole CDR3 protein is CASSFSPLGAGEAFF.

This clone showed up many times. Read sequence stops 3 residues before the CDR3 end, and the germline J gene provides the missing end. The rearrangement joins TRBV20-1 to TRBJ2-7; D is possibly TRBD2 (6 bases). Per the germline V gene, CDR1 is DFQATT and CDR2 is SNEGSKA (reference sequence). V was shortened by 6 bases and J by 2 bases, with 14 bases between the two germline ends. The CDR3 totals 13 residues. This chain's CDR3 is CSAKTSRAYEQYF. The sequenced CDR3 bases are TGCAGTGCGAAGACTAGTCGGGCCTACGAG.

Points on this clone: The missing CDR3 end, 3 residues past where the read stops, is filled in from the germline J gene. The chain uses TRBV20-1 and TRBJ2-1; 13 nucleotides line up with TRBD2. The CDR3 has 19 amino acids. The V gene end was trimmed by 5 bases and the J gene end by 0 bases; junction bases not matched to a gene: 13. Germline-derived CDR1 and CDR2 are DFQATT and SNEGSKA (reference sequence). The covered CDR3 bases are TGCAGTGCTCGGACCCAACTAGCGGGAGGGCCTAACTCCTACAATGAG. Its protein is CSARTQLAGGPNSYNE. The entire CDR3 is CSARTQLAGGPNSYNEQFF.